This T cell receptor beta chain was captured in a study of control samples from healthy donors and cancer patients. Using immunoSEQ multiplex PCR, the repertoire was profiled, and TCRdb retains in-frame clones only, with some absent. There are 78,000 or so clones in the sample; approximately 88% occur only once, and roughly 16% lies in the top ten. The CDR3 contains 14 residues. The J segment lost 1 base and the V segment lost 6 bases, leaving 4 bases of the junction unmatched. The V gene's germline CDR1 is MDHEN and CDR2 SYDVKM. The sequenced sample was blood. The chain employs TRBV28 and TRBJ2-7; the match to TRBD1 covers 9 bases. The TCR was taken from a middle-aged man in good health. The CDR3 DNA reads TGTGCCAGCAGCAAGACAGGGGGGTCCTACGAGCAGTACTTC. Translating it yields CASSKTGGSYEQYF.